The 15 T cell receptor beta chains below were found in one sample sequenced in a study of T-cell reconstitution after alpha-beta-depleted transplantation in children. Unique molecular identifiers tagged the TCRbeta library. TCRdb itself ran the PCR reads through MiXCR, one entry per CDR3 protein. The sample consists of 240,000 or so distinct CDR3 sequences, more than 10% of them appearing once. Sample: PBMCs from the stem cell graft donor, taken from the stem cell graft. The receptors originated from a human donor who donated a stem cell graft to a child with acute lymphoblastic leukemia.

This clonotype was counted a few times. This chain joins TRBV9 and TRBJ2-3; D gene ambiguous. CDR1 is SGDLS and CDR2 is YYNGEE in the germline V gene. The germline V and J ends were trimmed by 4 bases and 4 bases, with 10 bases remaining between them. The length of the CDR3 is 13 residues. DNA of the CDR3: TGTGCCAGCAGCCCCCAAGTGTCAGATACGCAGTATTTT. It codes for CASSPQVSDTQYF. The full variable domain, its missing parts supplied by reference TRBV9 and TRBJ2-3, is DSGVTQTPKHLITATGQRVTLRCSPRSGDLSVYWYQQSLDQGLQFLIQYYNGEERAKGNILERFSAQQFPDLHSELNLSSLELGDSALYFCASSPQVSDTQYFGPGTRLTVL.

The chain carries TRBV30 and TRBJ2-5; no firm D call. Trimming pared 0 bases from V and 4 bases from J, leaving 3 bases between. This CDR3 has 11 residues. CDR1 GTSNPN and CDR2 SVGIG come from the germline V gene (reference sequence). The CDR3 DNA sequence: TGTGCCTGGAGTGTACGAGAGACCCAGTACTTC. This codes for CAWSVRETQYF.

The genes are TRBV5-4 and TRBJ2-4; D gene unclear. V gave up 1 base and J gave up 0 bases, with 11 bases separating them. The CDR3 is 16 residues long. Germline CDR1 reads SGHNT; CDR2 reads YYREEE (reference sequence). CDR3: CASSLMDTLAKNIQYF. Here the CDR3 DNA reads TGTGCCAGCAGCTTGATGGATACTTTAGCCAAAAACATTCAGTACTTC.

In its sample, this clonotype was seen many times. J is TRBJ2-3 and V is TRBV20-1; 7 nucleotides agree with TRBD2. Germline V CDR1 and CDR2: DFQATT, SNEGSKA (reference sequence). This CDR3 has 14 amino acids. Losses at the gene ends were 6 bases for V and 11 bases for J; bases not matched to a gene: 17. The CDR3 spells CSAGPSGAKGGQYF. The CDR3 DNA follows: TGCAGTGCAGGACCCAGCGGGGCCAAAGGAGGGCAGTATTTT.

This clonotype was seen ten or more times. The rearrangement uses TRBV11-2 and TRBJ1-4; D call uncertain. The CDR3 runs to 13 residues. Per the germline V gene, CDR1 is SGHAT and CDR2 is FQNNGV. V was trimmed by 1 base and J by 4 bases, leaving 4 bases between them. The CDR3: CASSLGGNEKLFF. CDR3 DNA: TGTGCCAGCAGCTTAGGGGGTAATGAAAAACTGTTTTTT.

Many counts were recorded for this clonotype. V and J are TRBV3-1 and TRBJ2-5; TRBD2 agrees at 11 bases. This CDR3 has 16 residues. The ends lost 4 bases at V and 2 bases at J; junction bases unmatched: 6. Germline CDR1 LGHDT, CDR2 YNNKEL (reference sequence). The DNA of the CDR3 is TGTGCCAGCAGCCTTCGACTAGCGGGGTTACAAGAGACCCAGTACTTC. This codes for CASSLRLAGLQETQYF.

This clonotype was picked up many times. The chain is built from TRBV6-5 and TRBJ2-1; D may be TRBD1 or TRBD2 (5 bases each). The CDR3 is 14 amino acids. Trimming took off 8 bases at V and 5 bases at J, with 16 bases between the two ends. Germline V gives CDR1 MNHEY, CDR2 SVGAGI. CDR3 sequence reads: CASPAREINNEQFF. Written as DNA, the CDR3 is TGTGCCAGCCCGGCCAGGGAGATAAACAATGAGCAGTTCTTC.

This clonotype was counted many times. The chain is built from TRBV6-6 and TRBJ2-4; D is unresolved. Germline V gene data show CDR1 as MNHNY and CDR2 as SVGAGI (reference sequence). The ends were cut back, 2 bases at V and 4 bases at J, with 0 bases in the middle. The CDR3 totals 11 residues. The chain's CDR3 is CASSYKNIQYF. CDR3 nucleotide sequence: TGTGCCAGCAGTTACAAAAACATTCAGTACTTC.

This clonotype showed up many times. This chain uses TRBV6-5 with TRBJ2-7; 10 bases align to TRBD1. After removal of 6 bases from V and 4 bases from J, the junction contained 9 bases not matched to a gene. From germline, CDR1 is MNHEY and CDR2 SVGAGI. The CDR3 has 15 residues. CDR3 residues: CASSLDTGQGYEQYF. CDR3 sequence (DNA): TGTGCCAGCAGCCTGGACACGGGACAGGGGTACGAGCAGTACTTC.

This clonotype came up many times. This chain links TRBV11-1 with TRBJ2-2; TRBD1 is a possible D gene (6 bases). This CDR3 has 18 residues. Looked up from germline, CDR1 is SGHAT and CDR2 is FQDESV (reference sequence). V lost 2 bases and J lost 0, with 16 bases in between. As DNA, the CDR3 is TGTGCCAGCAGCTTATTTCCGCGACAGGCGGCGAACACCGGGGAGCTGTTTTTT. Translating gives CASSLFPRQAANTGELFF.

This clonotype was seen ten or more times. V and J are TRBV2 and TRBJ2-5; a possible D gene is TRBD2 (6 bases). V was trimmed by 5 bases and J by 5 bases, leaving 21 bases between them. The CDR3 totals 16 residues. Germline V gene data show CDR1 as SNHLY and CDR2 as FYNNEI. CDR3: CASSPSGTLSGETQYF. In DNA, the CDR3 is TGTGCCAGCAGTCCCTCGGGGACGTTAAGCGGGGAGACCCAGTACTTC.

As for this clonotype: This may stem from a read error, because a much larger clone lies one nucleotide away. Here the CDR3 reads CASSPGLGGGDTQYF. DNA of the CDR3: TGTGCCAGCAGTCCAGGACTAGGAGGCGGGGATACGCAGTATTTT. This chain links TRBV28 with TRBJ2-3, with 7 nucleotides matching TRBD2. Trimming removed 5 bases from V and 6 bases from J; junction bases left unmatched: 11. CDR1 is MDHEN, CDR2 SYDVKM, per germline. The CDR3 is 15 amino acids. Based on the CDR3 plus reference TRBV28 and TRBJ2-3, the full variable domain is DVKVTQSSRYLVKRTGEKVFLECVQDMDHENMFWYRQDPGLGLRLIYFSYDVKMKEKGDIPEGYSVSREKKERFSLILESASTNQTSMYLCASSPGLGGGDTQYFGPGTRLTVL.

V is TRBV6-5 and J is TRBJ1-1, with D perhaps TRBD1 (5 bases). Trimming left V 2 bases short and J 8 bases short, with 9 bases between. Germline CDR1 is MNHEY and CDR2 is SVGAGI. This CDR3 is built from 12 residues. The CDR3, as DNA: TGTGCCAGCAGTTACGGGGCCAAGGAAGCTTTCTTT. Translated, it gives CASSYGAKEAFF.

V gene TRBV20-1 combines with J gene TRBJ2-1, with 7 bases that match TRBD2. This CDR3 is 18 amino acids long. The junction had 15 bases not matched to a gene; V was cut back by 0 bases and J by 4 bases. Germline V gene lookup returns CDR1 DFQATT and CDR2 SNEGSKA (reference sequence). The CDR3 DNA is TGCAGTGCTAGAGATCCTGGACTAGTGGGAGTTCGGTACAATGAGCAGTTCTTC. Its translation is CSARDPGLVGVRYNEQFF.

This clonotype was seen more than once but under ten times. This rearrangement joins TRBV9 to TRBJ2-3; no clear D gene. The CDR3 totals 14 residues. V lost 4 bases, J lost 1 base, and 10 bases lay in between. CDR1 and CDR2 from the germline V gene are SGDLS and YYNGEE. For the CDR3, the DNA is TGTGCCAGCAGCAACTCTAGGGGCACAGATACGCAGTATTTT. It is translated as CASSNSRGTDTQYF.